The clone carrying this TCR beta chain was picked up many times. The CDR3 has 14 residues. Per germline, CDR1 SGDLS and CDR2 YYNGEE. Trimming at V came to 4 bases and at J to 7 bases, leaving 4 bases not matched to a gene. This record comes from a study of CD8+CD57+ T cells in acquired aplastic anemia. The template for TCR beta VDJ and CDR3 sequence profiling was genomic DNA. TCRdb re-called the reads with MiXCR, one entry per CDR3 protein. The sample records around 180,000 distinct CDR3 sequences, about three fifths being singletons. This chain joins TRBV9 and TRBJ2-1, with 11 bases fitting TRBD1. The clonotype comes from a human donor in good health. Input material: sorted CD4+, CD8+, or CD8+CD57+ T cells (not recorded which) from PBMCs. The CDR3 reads CASSPGTGGNEQFF. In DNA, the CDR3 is TGTGCCAGCAGCCCGGGGACAGGGGGGAATGAGCAGTTCTTC.